Reported below is one T cell receptor beta chain. This sample is drawn from a study of PD-1 blockade in classical Hodgkin lymphoma. On the study more broadly: Every 2 weeks, patients got 3 mg/kg intravenous nivolumab.

Some clones are missing from TCRdb's copy, which holds only in-frame ones; the method was immunoSEQ multiplex PCR. The table lists some 40,000 clones, 70% to 80% of them singletons. Trimming stripped 3 bases from V and 3 bases from J, with 13 bases between. CDR3 size: 14 residues. CDR1 and CDR2 from the germline V gene are SGHKS and YYEKEE (reference sequence). Following autologous stem cell transplantation, relapse occurred in every patient, and exposure to brentuximab vedotin varied. This chain connects TRBV5-5 to TRBJ2-7, with a tentative D call TRBD2 (6 bases). This clonotype was sampled from a human donor with classical Hodgkin lymphoma. The sequenced sample was peripheral blood mononuclear cells (PBMCs), obtained at baseline. The CDR3 region has the DNA TGTGCCAGCAGCTATGTAGTCGGGGGCTACGAGCAGTACTTC. It yields the protein CASSYVVGGYEQYF. The full variable domain, completed using reference TRBV5-5 and TRBJ2-7, is DAGVTQSPTHLIKTRGQQVTLRCSPISGHKSVSWYQQVLGQGPQFIFQYYEKEERGRGNFPDRFSARQFPNYSSELNVNALLLGDSALYLCASSYVVGGYEQYFGPGTRLTVT.